The 14 T cell receptor beta chains below come from one sample, sequenced in a study of blood T cells in healthy people across ages. A second PCR, run for about 7 to 12 cycles, used a sample-barcoded 5' primer plus a J-beta primer mix. TCRdb analysed the 5' RACE reads with MiXCR anew, one entry per CDR3 protein. The data show more than 1,000,000 distinct CDR3 sequences, about 25% seen once. The same specimen was also included in a second study, on T cells of mothers and their children.

Sequenced material: blood. The receptors were sampled from a girl aged 2-15 years in good health.

The chain carries TRBV12-3 or TRBV12-4 and TRBJ1-1; D unresolved. The CDR3 length is 14 residues. The V and J ends lost 3 bases and 5 bases respectively, with 13 bases between them. The CDR3 region has the DNA TGTGCCAGCAGTTTTAGCCCTAGCGGAACTGAAGCTTTCTTT. Its protein is CASSFSPSGTEAFF.

This clonotype came up a few times. The rearrangement joins TRBV6-2 or TRBV6-3 to TRBJ2-1, with TRBD2 matching 7 bases. CDR1 and CDR2 (germline): MNHEY, SVGEGT. The CDR3 contains 14 residues. The trim removed 11 bases at V and 8 bases at J, leaving 15 bases unmatched. CDR3 amino acids: CAVSLAVQSDEQFF. As DNA, the CDR3 is TGTGCCGTCTCTCTAGCGGTCCAGAGCGATGAGCAGTTCTTC.

This clonotype was seen a handful of times. The CDR3 here is CASGGGGQRTYEQYF. The CDR3 DNA is TGTGCCAGCGGCGGAGGAGGACAGAGAACCTACGAGCAGTACTTC. The chain recombines TRBV2 with TRBJ2-5, with D possibly being TRBD1 (6 bases). The J call is doubtful: the DNA matches TRBJ2-7 better. Looked up from germline, CDR1 is SNHLY and CDR2 is FYNNEI. This CDR3 contains 15 residues.

A few counts support this clonotype. V and J are TRBV20-1 and TRBJ2-5, with 10 bases that match TRBD2. The DNA end lines up better with TRBJ2-7; the J call may be wrong. Germline V lookup: CDR1 DFQATT, CDR2 SNEGSKA (reference sequence). The CDR3 runs to 14 residues. CDR3 nucleotides: TGCAGTGCTTATAGGACTAGCGGATACTACGAGCAGTACTTC. Its protein product is CSAYRTSGYYEQYF.

The rearrangement uses TRBV19 and TRBJ2-1, with 12 bases identical to TRBD2. The germline V gene encodes CDR1 LNHDA and CDR2 SQIVND (reference sequence). The V gene end was trimmed by 3 bases and the J gene end by 8 bases; junction bases not matched to a gene: 8. This CDR3 is 16 amino acids long. The DNA of the CDR3 is TGTGCCAGTAGTATTTGGGCTAGCGGGGGGGAAGATGAGCAGTTCTTC. Encoded protein: CASSIWASGGEDEQFF.

The J gene is TRBJ1-4, the V gene TRBV6-6; D possibly corresponds to TRBD1 (5 bases). The CDR3 is 14 amino acids. The germline gives CDR1 MNHNY, CDR2 SVGAGI (reference sequence). V was clipped by 6 bases and J by 7 bases, with 15 bases between them. The CDR3 protein is CASSPGPTSEKLFF. DNA for the CDR3: TGTGCCAGCAGCCCGGGACCCACCAGTGAAAAACTGTTTTTT.

This sequence joins TRBV12-3 or TRBV12-4 and TRBJ1-2, with 10 bases lining up with TRBD1. CDR3 length: 15 residues. V lost 6 bases to trimming and J lost 8 bases; unmatched junction nucleotides: 12. CDR3 region: CASSAGQGFKGGYTF. The CDR3 DNA reads as TGTGCCAGCAGCGCGGGACAGGGGTTCAAGGGAGGCTACACCTTC.

This clonotype has more than one count but fewer than ten. V is TRBV28 and J is TRBJ2-1; D uncertain. V lost 3 bases and J 9 bases, leaving 9 bases between the germline ends. The CDR3 loop spans 12 amino acids. Germline CDR1 reads MDHEN; CDR2 reads SYDVKM. As DNA, the CDR3 is TGTGCCAGCAGTTTCGGTCTAGTTGAGCAGTTCTTC. Its translation: CASSFGLVEQFF.

In DNA form, the CDR3 reads TGTGCCAGCAGCGTAAACAGGGAGCGGGAAGGCAATTCACCCCTCCACTTT. Encoded protein: CASSVNREREGNSPLHF. The chain has TRBV9 and TRBJ1-6, with TRBD1 as a possible D gene (6 bases). This CDR3 is 17 amino acids long. Germline loops: CDR1 SGDLS, CDR2 YYNGEE. The germline V and J ends were trimmed by 1 base and 7 bases, with 18 bases remaining between them.

This clonotype has a handful of counts. Sequence at one end of the junction differs from germline and may be a read error. The rearrangement links TRBV7-2 to TRBJ2-5, with 12 bases lining up with TRBD2. The J call may be faulty, since TRBJ2-7 better matches the DNA end. The CDR3 has 19 amino acids. In germline, CDR1 is SGHTA, CDR2 FQGNSA. The CDR3 DNA is TGTGCCAACAGCTCAGGGACGGGACTAGCGGGTCTTAGTCCCTACGAGCAGTACTTC. This gives the protein CANSSGTGLAGLSPYEQYF.

CDR3 nucleotide sequence: TGCGCCAGCAGCCAAGACCCCGGGACAGGGGAGTACAATGAGCAGTTCTTC. Translated, it gives CASSQDPGTGEYNEQFF. The V gene is TRBV4-3, the J gene TRBJ2-1; 10 bases line up with TRBD1. The ends lost 0 bases at V and 4 bases at J; junction bases unmatched: 6. This CDR3 spans 17 amino acids. Germline values: CDR1 LGHNA, CDR2 YSLEER.

This clonotype was counted only a few times. The chain has TRBV10-3 and TRBJ1-2, with a weak D call TRBD1 (5 bases). There are 13 residues in the CDR3. Germline loops: CDR1 ENHRY, CDR2 SYGVKD. V lost 3 bases and J lost 3, with 8 bases in between. The CDR3 bases are TGTGCCATCAGTGACAGGGAGTACTATGGCTACACCTTC. It encodes CAISDREYYGYTF.

The V call is TRBV5-1, the J call TRBJ2-5; D not certain. CDR1 and CDR2 (germline): SGHRS, YFSETQ. V gave up 3 bases and J gave up 8 bases, with 11 bases separating them. The CDR3 spans 12 residues. Here the CDR3 reads CASSWTLETQYF. In DNA, the CDR3 is TGCGCCAGCAGCTGGACCCTAGAAACCCAGTACTTC.

This clonotype was observed a few times. V and J are TRBV27 and TRBJ2-5; D is unclear. The DNA end favors TRBJ2-7, so the J call may be wrong. The CDR3 is 14 residues long. Germline lookup yields CDR1 MNHEY and CDR2 SMNVEV (reference sequence). CDR3 residues: CASSLLFGPYEQYF. For the CDR3, the DNA is TGTGCCAGCAGTTTATTATTCGGACCCTACGAGCAGTACTTC.